One and the same sample provided the 30 T cell receptor beta chains below, sequenced in a study of OX40 agonist ivuxolimab in advanced cancers. The library was generated by the immunoSEQ multiplex PCR assay. TCRdb took over this immuneACCESS table, retaining in-frame rearrangements with V and J assigned. Such tables are incomplete; in checked studies, under half of the missing clones stem from an unresolved V gene, and the remainder is unexplained. The sample table shows 50,000 to 75,000 clones, and about 88% are seen once. Clones ranked in the top ten supply roughly 1.3% of the sample. The specimen comprised CD4+ or CD8+ T cells sorted from blood, sampled in a trial of the OX40 agonist ivuxolimab. These receptors came from an adult with an advanced solid tumor such as melanoma, head and neck, liver or kidney cancer.

The gene calls are TRBV7-9 and TRBJ1-1; a possible D gene is TRBD1 (6 bases). The CDR3 has 14 amino acids. The V and J ends lost 5 bases and 7 bases respectively, with 17 bases between them. CDR1 and CDR2 from the germline V gene are SEHNR and FQNEAQ (reference sequence). CDR3 protein: CASSPGQSIYEAFF. DNA of the CDR3: TGTGCCAGCAGCCCAGGACAGAGTATCTATGAAGCTTTCTTT.

This clone was counted once. The chain's CDR3 is CASSVGGTNEQFF. The CDR3, as DNA: TGCGCCAGCAGTGTTGGGGGAACCAATGAGCAGTTCTTC. J is TRBJ2-1 and V is TRBV10-1, with D possibly called TRBD1 or TRBD2 (5 bases each). CDR3 length: 13 amino acids. Germline CDR1 and CDR2: WNHNN and SYGVQD (reference sequence). V was clipped by 4 bases and J by 6 bases, with 10 bases between them.

This clone appeared once. The CDR3 DNA reads as TGCGCCAGCAGCTTTGTGTCCGGGTCTACTGGCTACACCTTC. Protein sequence: CASSFVSGSTGYTF. This chain uses TRBV5-1 with TRBJ1-2, with no clear D. Between the trimmed V and J ends, which lost 2 bases and 7 bases, there was a span of 15 bases. Germline lookup yields CDR1 SGHRS and CDR2 YFSETQ. CDR3 length equals 14 residues.

This clone was found once. CDR3 nucleotide sequence: TGTGCCAGCAGCGATTCTGAAATCGGACGGGACGCCGAAGCTTTCTTT. Encoded protein: CASSDSEIGRDAEAFF. The chain joins TRBV2 to TRBJ1-1; D perhaps matches TRBD1 (5 bases). In germline, CDR1 is SNHLY, CDR2 FYNNEI. The CDR3 consists of 16 residues. V was trimmed by 6 bases and J by 8 bases, leaving 25 bases between them.

Comment on this clone: One junction end does not reproduce the germline sequence, and a read error may be involved. The chain recombines TRBV5-1 with TRBJ1-1, with D tentatively TRBD1 (5 bases). The CDR3 has 14 amino acids. Per the germline V gene, CDR1 is SGHRS and CDR2 is YFSETQ. The CDR3 DNA reads TGCGCCAGCAGCTGGGGGGGTGAGGACCGAACCGGGCCTTTT. Amino acids: CASSWGGEDRTGPF. Full variable domain (outside the CDR3, taken from reference TRBV5-1 and TRBJ1-1): KAGVTQTPRYLIKTRGQQVTLSCSPISGHRSVSWYQQTPGQGLQFLFEYFSETQRNKGNFPGRFSGRQFSNSRSEMNVSTLELGDSALYLCASSWGGEDRTGPFGQGTRLTVV.

This clone was recorded a few times. V gene TRBV6-4 combines with J gene TRBJ2-5; 7 bases align to TRBD1. CDR3 length: 14 amino acids. After removal of 6 bases from V and 1 base from J, the junction contained 5 bases not matched to a gene. Per germline, CDR1 MRHNA and CDR2 SNTAGT. CDR3 in DNA: TGTGCCAGCAGCCGGGACAGCCTCCAAGAGACCCAGTACTTC. Translating gives CASSRDSLQETQYF.

The rearrangement uses TRBV10-3 and TRBJ1-4; no reliable D call. CDR3 size: 16 residues. Germline V gives CDR1 ENHRY, CDR2 SYGVKD. V lost 0 bases to trimming and J lost 0 bases, with 8 bases between them. The CDR3 spells CAISESGSTTNEKLFF. The CDR3 nucleotides are TGTGCCATCAGTGAGTCGGGCTCCACAACTAATGAAAAACTGTTTTTT.

The sample holds one count of this clone. The chain is built from TRBV18 and TRBJ2-3; TRBD2 agrees at 8 bases. This CDR3 has 15 amino acids. CDR1 is KGHSH, CDR2 LQKENI, per germline. V lost 3 bases to trimming and J lost 5 bases; unmatched junction nucleotides: 7. The CDR3 DNA reads as TGTGCCAGCTCACCTAAGGGACTAGGTGTAGATACGCAGTATTTT. Translation: CASSPKGLGVDTQYF.

This sequence joins TRBV4-1 and TRBJ1-6; TRBD1 aligns across 10 bases. The V gene end was trimmed by 2 bases and the J gene end by 10 bases; junction bases not matched to a gene: 8. The CDR3 consists of 16 residues. From germline, CDR1 is MGHRA and CDR2 YSYEKL. CDR3 bases: TGCGCCAGCAGCCAAAGGGAGACAGGGGGCGGGTCACCCCTCCACTTT. Encoded protein: CASSQRETGGGSPLHF.

This clone was detected once. The chain employs TRBV2 and TRBJ2-7; 9 bases align to TRBD1. The V gene's germline CDR1 is SNHLY and CDR2 FYNNEI. Trimming at V came to 6 bases and at J to 5 bases, leaving 11 bases not matched to a gene. The CDR3 length is 15 residues. CDR3 residues: CASRYTGTGLHEQYF. CDR3 nucleotides: TGTGCCAGCAGGTATACCGGGACAGGGCTACACGAGCAGTACTTC. Full variable domain (missing parts from reference TRBV2 and TRBJ2-7): EPEVTQTPSHQVTQMGQEVILRCVPISNHLYFYWYRQILGQKVEFLVSFYNNEISEKSEIFDDQFSVERPDGSNFTLKIRSTKLEDSAMYFCASRYTGTGLHEQYFGPGTRLTVT.

The chain combines TRBV6-5 with TRBJ1-3; TRBD1 matches 7 bases. Trimming removed 4 bases from V and 2 bases from J; junction bases left unmatched: 2. The CDR3 contains 14 residues. The germline V gene has CDR1 MNHEY and CDR2 SVGAGI. CDR3 protein: CASSWGQTGNTIYF. In DNA, the CDR3 is TGTGCCAGCAGTTGGGGACAGACTGGAAACACCATATATTTT.

The chain carries TRBV7-9 and TRBJ1-2; D is unresolved. The CDR3 is 17 residues long. The V end was cut by 2 bases, the J end by 0 bases, with 16 bases between. CDR1 and CDR2 (germline): SEHNR, FQNEAQ (reference sequence). The CDR3 protein is CASSLSGPFTTNYGYTF. The CDR3 nucleotides are TGTGCCAGCAGCTTATCCGGACCGTTTACCACTAACTATGGCTACACCTTC.

The V call is TRBV6-1, the J call TRBJ2-3; a possible D gene is TRBD2 (6 bases). The CDR3 totals 16 residues. CDR1 and CDR2 (germline): MNHNS, SASEGT. V was cut by 3 bases and J by 0 bases, with 13 bases left in between. The CDR3 is CASSDQGLLSTDTQYF. As DNA, the CDR3 is TGTGCCAGCAGTGACCAGGGACTCCTAAGCACAGATACGCAGTATTTT.

This clone was counted between two and nine times. V and J are TRBV6-1 and TRBJ1-6; D not certain. Germline lookup yields CDR1 MNHNS and CDR2 SASEGT. V was shortened by 3 bases and J by 6 bases, with 9 bases between the two germline ends. This CDR3 is built from 14 residues. The CDR3 loop reads CASSEGRSNSPLHF. CDR3 coding DNA: TGTGCCAGCAGTGAGGGCAGGAGTAATTCACCCCTCCACTTT.

The chain has TRBV29-1 and TRBJ1-1; the D gene is possibly TRBD1 (6 bases). Trimming cost V 4 bases and J 4 bases, with 16 bases left between them. This CDR3 is 14 amino acids long. Germline V gene data show CDR1 as SQVTM and CDR2 as ANQGSEA. For the CDR3, the DNA is TGCAGCGTTGGGGGGCGAGGGGGATCCACTGAAGCTTTCTTT. Its protein is CSVGGRGGSTEAFF.

Within the sample, this clone is medium-sized. V is TRBV2 and J is TRBJ1-2, with 8 bases that match TRBD1. CDR3 length: 14 residues. Trimming cost V 2 bases and J 8 bases; bases outside gene matches: 7. Germline values: CDR1 SNHLY, CDR2 FYNNEI. Written as DNA, the CDR3 is TGTGCCAGCAGTGAAAACCAGGGGGCCTGGGGCTACACCTTC. Translated: CASSENQGAWGYTF.

The CDR3 DNA reads TGTGCCAGCAGTTCCCGACAGGGGGATCTTTCTGAAGCTTTCTTT. Its protein product is CASSSRQGDLSEAFF. J is TRBJ1-1 and V is TRBV2; 9 nucleotides match TRBD1. Germline V gene sequence: CDR1 SNHLY, CDR2 FYNNEI. Germline trimming cut 5 bases from V and 6 bases from J; bases unmatched to any gene: 10. The CDR3 consists of 15 residues.

V and J are TRBV5-1 and TRBJ1-3; 7 bases are shared with TRBD1. CDR1 is SGHRS, CDR2 YFSETQ, per germline. The CDR3 runs to 17 residues. J gave up 2 bases and V 0 bases, and 8 bases lay outside the gene matches. CDR3 protein: CASSLAGGQSAGNTIYF. As DNA, the CDR3 is TGCGCCAGCAGCTTGGCGGGGGGACAGTCGGCTGGAAACACCATATATTTT.

The V and J genes are TRBV5-6 and TRBJ1-1, with no clear D. This CDR3 contains 12 residues. Trimming removed 3 bases at V and 10 bases at J, with 13 bases between. Germline V CDR1 and CDR2: SGHDT, YYEEEE. The CDR3, as DNA: TGTGCCAGCAGCTCCCTGGGGTTGGGAGCTTTCTTT. As protein: CASSSLGLGAFF.

V gene TRBV5-1 combines with J gene TRBJ1-2; perhaps TRBD1 as D (5 bases). The CDR3 is 13 residues long. Germline lookup yields CDR1 SGHRS and CDR2 YFSETQ. The V end was cut by 4 bases, the J end by 1 base, with 8 bases between. In nucleotides, the CDR3 is TGCGCCAGCAGCAGGGGCATTAACTATGGCTACACCTTC. As protein: CASSRGINYGYTF.

This clone was recorded a few times. The chain couples TRBV10-3 to TRBJ1-1; 11 bases match TRBD1. J was trimmed by 6 bases and V by 7 bases; bases with no gene match: 4. The CDR3 has 13 residues. Germline values: CDR1 ENHRY, CDR2 SYGVKD. CDR3 nucleotide sequence: TGTGCCATCATAGGACAGGGGGCGGCTGAAGCTTTCTTT. It yields the protein CAIIGQGAAEAFF.

As DNA, the CDR3 is TGTGCCAGCAGCTTAGAGGCTCACAATTCACCCCTCCACTTT. It is translated as CASSLEAHNSPLHF. The genes are TRBV7-9 and TRBJ1-6, with D uncertain. The V and J ends lost 1 base and 7 bases respectively, with 8 bases between them. The CDR3 has 14 residues. The germline CDR1 and CDR2 sequences are SEHNR and FQNEAQ (reference sequence).

This clone has only one observation. The chain joins TRBV5-1 to TRBJ2-1, with a tentative D call TRBD2 (5 bases). The V gene lost 1 base and the J gene lost 4 bases, with 15 bases spanning the gap. Germline CDR1 is SGHRS and CDR2 is YFSETQ. The CDR3 is 16 residues long. The CDR3 region is CASSLRIGVGYNEQFF. In DNA form, the CDR3 reads TGCGCCAGCAGCTTGAGGATCGGGGTAGGGTACAATGAGCAGTTCTTC.

The chain couples TRBV2 to TRBJ2-3, with TRBD1 matching over 9 bases. The CDR3 totals 14 residues. V lost 6 bases, J lost 0 bases, and 1 base stayed unmatched. The germline V gene encodes CDR1 SNHLY and CDR2 FYNNEI. The CDR3 coding sequence is TGTGCCAGCAGGACAGGGGGAAGCACAGATACGCAGTATTTT. It is translated as CASRTGGSTDTQYF.

The genes are TRBV7-2 and TRBJ2-7, with D tentatively TRBD2 (5 bases). Per germline, CDR1 SGHTA and CDR2 FQGNSA. V lost 4 bases to trimming and J lost 4 bases, with 17 bases between them. The CDR3 has 15 amino acids. The DNA for the CDR3 is TGTGCCAGCAGCTCACCCTCGCGGGTTCTATACGAGCAGTACTTC. Its protein is CASSSPSRVLYEQYF.

V gene TRBV7-9 combines with J gene TRBJ1-4; weak D call: TRBD1 (5 bases). The CDR3 sequence is 15 residues long. Germline V lookup: CDR1 SEHNR, CDR2 FQNEAQ (reference sequence). Trimming stripped 5 bases from V and 4 bases from J, with 14 bases between. The CDR3 reads CASSANRLHNEKLFF. In DNA form, the CDR3 reads TGTGCCAGCAGCGCCAACAGGCTCCATAATGAAAAACTGTTTTTT.

This clone appeared once. V usage is TRBV10-3 and J usage is TRBJ2-1; tentatively, D is TRBD1 (5 bases). Germline values: CDR1 ENHRY, CDR2 SYGVKD. The CDR3 contains 12 residues. The ends were cut back, 5 bases at V and 8 bases at J, with 10 bases in the middle. In nucleotides, the CDR3 is TGTGCCATCAGTTCCGACAGATATGAGCAGTTCTTC. Amino acids: CAISSDRYEQFF.

The gene calls are TRBV7-4 and TRBJ1-2, with D perhaps matching TRBD1 (6 bases). V was trimmed by 5 bases and J by 6 bases, leaving 22 bases between them. Germline lookup yields CDR1 SGHVT and CDR2 SQSDAQ. CDR3 length equals 16 residues. CDR3 amino acids: CASSRGEGCRGHGYTF. The CDR3 region has the DNA TGTGCCAGCAGCCGCGGTGAGGGTTGCAGGGGACATGGCTACACCTTC.

The rearrangement joins TRBV11-2 to TRBJ1-1; D is uncertain. V gave up 2 bases and J gave up 2 bases, with 6 bases separating them. Looked up from germline, CDR1 is SGHAT and CDR2 is FQNNGV. The CDR3 is made up of 13 amino acids. CDR3 sequence: CASSLRTNTEAFF. As DNA, the CDR3 is TGTGCCAGCAGCTTAAGAACTAACACTGAAGCTTTCTTT.

The rearrangement uses TRBV6-1 and TRBJ2-7, with a possible D match to TRBD2 (5 bases). Germline CDR1 is MNHNS and CDR2 is SASEGT. V was clipped by 8 bases and J by 7 bases, with 18 bases between them. This CDR3 has 13 residues. The CDR3 protein is CASVQRHVEEQYF. As DNA, the CDR3 is TGTGCCAGCGTCCAGCGGCATGTGGAGGAGCAGTACTTC.